This is a list of T cell receptor beta chains from one sample in a study of blood T cell repertoires in COVID-19. Sequencing was performed with immunoSEQ multiplex PCR; in TCRdb, only in-frame clones are kept and a portion is missing. Of approximately 160,000 clones detected, roughly nine tenths appear once; the ten largest clones hold 6% to 7.5%. The material sequenced was PBMCs or T cells enriched from blood (not recorded which). Source of these receptors: a woman in her forties or fifties who had recovered from COVID-19. The CDR3 runs from the conserved cysteine through the conserved F or W. Fields, in order: CDR3 length, V gene, CDR3 protein.

length: 20
V: TRBV6-1
CDR3: CASSESPESGIAGALRGYTF

length: 14
V: TRBV7-9
CDR3: CASSLGQANTEAFF

length: 14
V: TRBV6-6
CDR3: CASSYWQGQETQYF

length: 15
V: TRBV2
CDR3: CASTTSSTDNSPLHF

length: 18
V: TRBV21-1
CDR3: CASSEGRLALKGYNEQFF

length: 12
V: TRBV28
CDR3: CASNEPTQPQHF

length: 15
V: TRBV14
CDR3: CASSATGAMNTEAFF

length: 17
V: TRBV4-2
CDR3: CASSQAKAGINGYEQYF

length: 19
V: TRBV7-8
CDR3: CASSLPETGAFSGANVLTF

length: 15
V: TRBV9
CDR3: CASSVDRDNTGELFF

length: 18
V: TRBV3-1/TRBV3-2
CDR3: CASSQVEHGRAYTGELFF

length: 15
V: TRBV6-5
CDR3: CASTPLILAGAEQYF

length: 15
V: TRBV7-8
CDR3: CASSLTGRVGTEAFF

length: 14
V: TRBV7-2
CDR3: CASSPGTVTDTQYF

length: 15
V: TRBV28
CDR3: CASSRPATGGTEAFF